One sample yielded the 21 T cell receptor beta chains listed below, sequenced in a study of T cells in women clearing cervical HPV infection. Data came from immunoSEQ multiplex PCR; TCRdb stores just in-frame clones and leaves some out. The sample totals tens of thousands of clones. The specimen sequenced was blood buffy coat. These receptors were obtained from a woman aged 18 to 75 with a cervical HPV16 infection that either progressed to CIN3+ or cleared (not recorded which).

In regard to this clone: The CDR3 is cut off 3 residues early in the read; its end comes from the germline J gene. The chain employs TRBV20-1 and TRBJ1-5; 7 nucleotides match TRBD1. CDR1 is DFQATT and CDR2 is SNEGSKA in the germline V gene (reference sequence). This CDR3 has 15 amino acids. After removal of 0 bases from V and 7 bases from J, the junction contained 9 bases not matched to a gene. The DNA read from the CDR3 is TGCAGTGCTAGAGAGGACAGGACCTTAAGCCAGCCC. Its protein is CSAREDRTLSQP. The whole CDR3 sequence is CSAREDRTLSQPQHF.

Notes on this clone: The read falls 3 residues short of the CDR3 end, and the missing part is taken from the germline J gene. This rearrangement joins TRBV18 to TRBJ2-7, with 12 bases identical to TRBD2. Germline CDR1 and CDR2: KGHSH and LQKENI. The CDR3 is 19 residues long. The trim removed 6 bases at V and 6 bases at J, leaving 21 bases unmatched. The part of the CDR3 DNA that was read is TGTGCCAGCTCTCCTCTAGCGGGAGGGCCCGGTTTTGCCGGTCTCGAG. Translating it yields CASSPLAGGPGFAGLE. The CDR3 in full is CASSPLAGGPGFAGLEQYF.

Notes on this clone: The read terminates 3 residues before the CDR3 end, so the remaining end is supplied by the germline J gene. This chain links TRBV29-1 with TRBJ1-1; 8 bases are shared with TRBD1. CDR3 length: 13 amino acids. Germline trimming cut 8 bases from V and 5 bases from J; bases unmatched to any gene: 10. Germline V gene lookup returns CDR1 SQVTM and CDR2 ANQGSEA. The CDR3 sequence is CSFRTGLVTEAFF. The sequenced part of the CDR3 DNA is TGCAGCTTCCGGACAGGGCTGGTAACTGAA.

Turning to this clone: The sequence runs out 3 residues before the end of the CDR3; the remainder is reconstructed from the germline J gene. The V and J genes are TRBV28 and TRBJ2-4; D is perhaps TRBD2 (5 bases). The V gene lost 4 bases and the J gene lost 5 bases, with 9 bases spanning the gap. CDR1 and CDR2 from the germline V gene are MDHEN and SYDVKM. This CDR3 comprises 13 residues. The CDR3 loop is CASSSTTENIQYF. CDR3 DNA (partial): TGTGCCAGCAGTTCGACTACAGAAAACATT.

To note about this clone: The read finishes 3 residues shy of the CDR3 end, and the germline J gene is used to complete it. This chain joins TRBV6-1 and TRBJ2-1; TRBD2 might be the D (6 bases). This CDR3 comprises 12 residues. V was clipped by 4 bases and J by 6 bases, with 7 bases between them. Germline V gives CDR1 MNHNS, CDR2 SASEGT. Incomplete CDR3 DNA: TGTGCCAGCAGTGTGGAGGGCAATGAG. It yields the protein CASSVEGNE. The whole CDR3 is CASSVEGNEQFF.

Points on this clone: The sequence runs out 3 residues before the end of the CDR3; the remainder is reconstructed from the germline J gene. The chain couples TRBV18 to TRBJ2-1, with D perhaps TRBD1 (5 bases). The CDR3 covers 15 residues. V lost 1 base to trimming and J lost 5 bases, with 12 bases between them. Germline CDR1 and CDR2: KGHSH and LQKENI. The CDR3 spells CASSPQGLGHNEQFF. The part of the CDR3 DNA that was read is TGTGCCAGCTCACCACAGGGGCTGGGGCACAATGAG.

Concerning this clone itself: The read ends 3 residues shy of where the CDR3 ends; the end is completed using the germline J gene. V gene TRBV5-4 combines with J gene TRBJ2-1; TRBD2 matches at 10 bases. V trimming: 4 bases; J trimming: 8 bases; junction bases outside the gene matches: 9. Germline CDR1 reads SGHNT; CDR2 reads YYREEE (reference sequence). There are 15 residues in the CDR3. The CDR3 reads CASSPTSGVVDEQFF. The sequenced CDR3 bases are TGTGCCAGCAGCCCAACTAGCGGGGTAGTCGATGAG.

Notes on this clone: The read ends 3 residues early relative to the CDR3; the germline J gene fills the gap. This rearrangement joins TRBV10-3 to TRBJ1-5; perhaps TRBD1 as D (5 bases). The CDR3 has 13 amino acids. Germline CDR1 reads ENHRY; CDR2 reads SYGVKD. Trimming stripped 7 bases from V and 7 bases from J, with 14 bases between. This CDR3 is CAIMGGPGQPQHF. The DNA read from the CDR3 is TGTGCCATCATGGGCGGCCCAGGGCAGCCC.

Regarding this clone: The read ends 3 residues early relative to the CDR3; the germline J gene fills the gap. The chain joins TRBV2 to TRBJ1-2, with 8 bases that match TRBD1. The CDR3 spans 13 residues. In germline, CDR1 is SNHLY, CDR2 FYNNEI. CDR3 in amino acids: CASTKDRDNEYTF. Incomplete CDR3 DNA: TGTGCCAGCACGAAGGACAGGGACAATGAG.

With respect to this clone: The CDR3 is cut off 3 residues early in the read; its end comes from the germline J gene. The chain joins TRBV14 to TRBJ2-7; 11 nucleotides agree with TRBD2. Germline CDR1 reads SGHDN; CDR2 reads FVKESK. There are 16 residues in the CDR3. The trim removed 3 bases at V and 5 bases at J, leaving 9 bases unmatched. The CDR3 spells CASSQGLAASQHEQYF. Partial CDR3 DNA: TGTGCCAGCAGCCAGGGACTAGCGGCCTCCCAGCACGAG.

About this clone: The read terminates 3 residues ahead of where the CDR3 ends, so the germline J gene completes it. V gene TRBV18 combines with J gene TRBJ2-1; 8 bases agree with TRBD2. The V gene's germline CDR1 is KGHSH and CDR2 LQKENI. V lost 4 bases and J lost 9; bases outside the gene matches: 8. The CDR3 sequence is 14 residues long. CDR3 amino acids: CASSRRGLVGEQFF. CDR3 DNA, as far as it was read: TGTGCCAGCTCACGCCGGGGACTAGTGGGTGAG. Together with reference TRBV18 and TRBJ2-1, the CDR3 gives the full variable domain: NAGVMQNPRHLVRRRGQEARLRCSPMKGHSHVYWYRQLPEEGLKFMVYLQKENIIDESGMPKERFSAEFPKEGPSILRIQQVVRGDSAAYFCASSRRGLVGEQFFGPGTRLTVL.

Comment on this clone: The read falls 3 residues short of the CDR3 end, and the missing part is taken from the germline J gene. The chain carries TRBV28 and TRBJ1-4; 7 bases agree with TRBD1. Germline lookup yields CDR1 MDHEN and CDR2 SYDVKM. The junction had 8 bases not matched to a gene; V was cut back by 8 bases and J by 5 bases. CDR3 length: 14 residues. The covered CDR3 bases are TGTGCCAGCTTTACCCGGACAGGCAATGAAAAA. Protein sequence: CASFTRTGNEK. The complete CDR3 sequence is CASFTRTGNEKLFF.

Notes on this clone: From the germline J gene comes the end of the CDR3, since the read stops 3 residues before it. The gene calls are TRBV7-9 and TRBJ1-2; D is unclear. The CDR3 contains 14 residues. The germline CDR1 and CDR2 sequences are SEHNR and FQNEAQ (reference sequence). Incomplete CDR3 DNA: TGTGCCAGCAGCTTAGGGAACAGATTCTACGAC. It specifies CASSLGNRFYD. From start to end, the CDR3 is CASSLGNRFYDYTF.

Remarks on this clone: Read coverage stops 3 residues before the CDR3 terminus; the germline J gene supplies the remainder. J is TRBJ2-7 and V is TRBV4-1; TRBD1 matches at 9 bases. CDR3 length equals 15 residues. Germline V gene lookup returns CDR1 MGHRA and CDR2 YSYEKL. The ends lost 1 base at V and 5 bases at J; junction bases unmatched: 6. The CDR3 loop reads CASSQAGTGFNEQYF. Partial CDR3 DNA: TGCGCCAGCAGCCAAGCCGGGACAGGGTTCAACGAG.

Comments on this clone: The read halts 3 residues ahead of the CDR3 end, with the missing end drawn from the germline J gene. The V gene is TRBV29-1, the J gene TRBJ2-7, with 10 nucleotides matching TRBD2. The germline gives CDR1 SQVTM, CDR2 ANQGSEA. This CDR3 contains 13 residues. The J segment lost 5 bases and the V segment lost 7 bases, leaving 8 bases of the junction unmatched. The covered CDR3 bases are TGCAGCGCCCGGGGACTAGCGCTTCACGAG. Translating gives CSARGLALHE. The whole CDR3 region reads CSARGLALHEQYF.

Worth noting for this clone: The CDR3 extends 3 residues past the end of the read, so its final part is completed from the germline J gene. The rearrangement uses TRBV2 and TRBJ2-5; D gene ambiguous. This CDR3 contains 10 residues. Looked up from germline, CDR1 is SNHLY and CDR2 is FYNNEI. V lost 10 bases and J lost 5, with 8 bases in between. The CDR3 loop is CAINRETQYF. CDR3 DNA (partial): TGTGCCATCAACCGGGAGACC.

The CDR3 reads CASSGAGRSEQYF. The CDR3 DNA, read in part, is TGTGCCAGCAGTGGAGCGGGCAGAAGCGAG. The chain carries TRBV2 and TRBJ2-7, with TRBD2 as a possible D gene (6 bases). The CDR3 goes on 3 residues after the read ends, and that part is filled in from the germline J gene. CDR1 SNHLY and CDR2 FYNNEI come from the germline V gene. V lost 4 bases and J 6 bases, leaving 13 bases between the germline ends. CDR3 length equals 13 residues. Using reference TRBV2 and TRBJ2-7 for the parts outside the CDR3, the full variable domain is EPEVTQTPSHQVTQMGQEVILRCVPISNHLYFYWYRQILGQKVEFLVSFYNNEISEKSEIFDDQFSVERPDGSNFTLKIRSTKLEDSAMYFCASSGAGRSEQYFGPGTRLTVT.

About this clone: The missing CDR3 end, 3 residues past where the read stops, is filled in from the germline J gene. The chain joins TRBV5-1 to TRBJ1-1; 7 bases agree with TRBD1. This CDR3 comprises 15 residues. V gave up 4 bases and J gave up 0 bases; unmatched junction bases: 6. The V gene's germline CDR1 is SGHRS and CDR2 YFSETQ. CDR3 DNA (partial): TGCGCCAGCAGCCTGGAAGGGGGCATGAACACTGAA. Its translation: CASSLEGGMNTE. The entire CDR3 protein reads CASSLEGGMNTEAFF.

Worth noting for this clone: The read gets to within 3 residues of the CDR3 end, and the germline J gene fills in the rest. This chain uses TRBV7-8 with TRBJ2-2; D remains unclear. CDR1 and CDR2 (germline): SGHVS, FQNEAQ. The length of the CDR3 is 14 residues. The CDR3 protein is CASSLRTTNEKLFF. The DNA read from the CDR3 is TGTGCCAGCAGCTTAAGAACAACTAATGAAAAG.

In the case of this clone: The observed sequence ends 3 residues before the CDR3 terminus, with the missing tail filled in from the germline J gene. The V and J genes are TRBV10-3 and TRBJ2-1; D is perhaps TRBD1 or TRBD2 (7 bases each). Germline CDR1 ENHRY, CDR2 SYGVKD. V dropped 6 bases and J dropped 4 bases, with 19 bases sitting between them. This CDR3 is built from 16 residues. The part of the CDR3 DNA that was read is TGTGCCATCAGCCCTTTGGGGAGGGGGCGGTACAATGAG. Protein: CAISPLGRGRYNE. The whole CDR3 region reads CAISPLGRGRYNEQFF.

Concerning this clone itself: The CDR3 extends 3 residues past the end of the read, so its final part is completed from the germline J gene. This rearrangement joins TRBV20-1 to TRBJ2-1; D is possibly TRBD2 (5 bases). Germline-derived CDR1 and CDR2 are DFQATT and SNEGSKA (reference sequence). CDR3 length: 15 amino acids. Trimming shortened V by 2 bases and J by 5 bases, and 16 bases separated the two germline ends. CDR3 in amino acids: CSARTDYRGDNEQFF. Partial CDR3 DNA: TGCAGTGCTAGAACAGACTACCGAGGAGACAATGAG.